This TCR beta chain was sequenced for a study of human T cells and chemical hapten exposure. Regarding the study as a whole: Against controls, expanded TCRs gave rise to significantly more large CDR3 similarity clusters.

V shed 6 bases and J 8 bases; nucleotides not matched to a gene: 9. The CDR3 consists of 14 residues. Germline CDR1 and CDR2: MNHEY and SVGAGI. The time point: patch test 2, 6 weeks after DPC sensitization. As to treatment: therapeutic diphenylcyclopropenone sensitization with weekly scalp DPC. The study drew its donors from alopecia patients who were 18 to 70 years old and suitable for DPC. Unique molecular identifiers were attached to individual cDNA molecules during library preparation. One entry per CDR3 protein results from TCRdb running MiXCR on the RACE reads. The table lists about 350,000 distinct CDR3 sequences, about 6% of them singletons. This clonotype was seen more than once but under ten times. Its specificity is not known.

The chain recombines TRBV6-5 with TRBJ1-2, with 10 nucleotides matching TRBD1. The sample was whole blood, taken in connection with sensitization to the hapten diphenylcyclopropenone (DPC). The sequence came from a woman aged 18-35 years with alopecia areata. Some clones in this sample may be carry-over from other donors' samples. CDR3 amino acids: CASRRDRGIEGYTF. The DNA for the CDR3 is TGTGCCAGCAGGAGGGACAGGGGAATAGAAGGCTACACCTTC.